This TCR beta chain was found in a study of shared clonotypes between healthy human individuals. Study-wide findings and caveats: Investigators collected only blood, and repertoires in tissues likely differ. Naive CD4 clonotype sharing across a few donors was roughly 5%.

Of note for this clone: Its antigen is as yet unknown.

CDR3 length: 16 residues. Germline V gives CDR1 LGHNA, CDR2 YNFKEQ. Trimming left V 4 bases short and J 3 bases short, with 18 bases between. An assay was performed, and its level was deep. Data came from immunoSEQ multiplex PCR; TCRdb stores just in-frame clones and leaves some out. The data contain about 1 million clones, approximately 70% of them seen just once; the ten biggest clones take up about 1.5%. Sequencing input: memory CD4+ T cells sorted from blood. Subset noted: CD45RA-negative fraction. This receptor was taken from a man younger than 30 in good health. V gene TRBV4-2 combines with J gene TRBJ1-1; D may be TRBD1 (6 bases). CDR3 DNA: TGTGCCAGCAGCCCTTCTGGGGGGGGCGTCGACACTGAAGCTTTCTTT. It yields the protein CASSPSGGGVDTEAFF.